Presented here are 5 T cell receptor beta chains from one specimen sequenced in a study of OX40 agonist ivuxolimab in advanced cancers. The protocol was immunoSEQ multiplex PCR, while the TCRdb copy is restricted to in-frame clones and leaves out a portion. The sample holds 8,000 to 11,000 clones, 77% seen once. The sample consisted of CD4+ or CD8+ T cells sorted from blood, taken in a trial of the OX40 agonist ivuxolimab. These receptors came from an adult with an advanced solid tumor such as melanoma, head and neck, liver or kidney cancer.

The chain employs TRBV4-1 and TRBJ1-1, with 8 bases that match TRBD1. With V trimmed by 1 base and J by 1 base, 5 bases remained unmatched. This CDR3 has 16 amino acids. From germline, CDR1 is MGHRA and CDR2 YSYEKL. CDR3 in DNA: TGCGCCAGCAGCCAAGTGACAGGGGCCGCGAACACTGAAGCTTTCTTT. Translation gives CASSQVTGAANTEAFF.

The chain joins TRBV6-1 to TRBJ2-7, with a tentative D call TRBD1 (6 bases). With 1 base removed from V and 3 bases from J, the gap between germline ends came to 16 bases. This CDR3 contains 16 residues. Germline V gives CDR1 MNHNS, CDR2 SASEGT. The CDR3 DNA reads TGTGCCAGCAGTGAAGTTACAGGGCTAGTTGACTACGAGCAGTACTTC. Its protein product is CASSEVTGLVDYEQYF.

This sequence joins TRBV5-6 and TRBJ1-4; D perhaps matches TRBD1 (6 bases). In germline, CDR1 is SGHDT, CDR2 YYEEEE. This CDR3 comprises 14 residues. V lost 6 bases and J lost 5, with 14 bases in between. CDR3 sequence reads: CASTHDRNNEKLFF. CDR3 coding DNA: TGTGCCAGCACCCACGACAGGAACAATGAAAAACTGTTTTTT.

V and J are TRBV7-9 and TRBJ2-3, with 8 bases lining up with TRBD1. J gave up 7 bases and V 5 bases, and 17 bases lay outside the gene matches. Germline loops: CDR1 SEHNR, CDR2 FQNEAQ (reference sequence). CDR3 length: 17 residues. CDR3 DNA: TGTGCCAGCAGCCCCCAAGACAGGGGCCACGCACAAAATACGCAGTATTTT. This codes for CASSPQDRGHAQNTQYF. The entire variable domain, with the rest obtained from reference TRBV7-9 and TRBJ2-3, is as follows: DTGVSQNPRHKITKRGQNVTFRCDPISEHNRLYWYRQTLGQGPEFLTYFQNEAQLEKSRLLSDRFSAERPKGSFSTLEIQRTEQGDSAMYLCASSPQDRGHAQNTQYFGPGTRLTVL.

The chain recombines TRBV4-1 with TRBJ1-2, with 8 bases matching TRBD1. J was trimmed by 4 bases and V by 3 bases; bases with no gene match: 7. This CDR3 has 15 amino acids. CDR1 is MGHRA and CDR2 is YSYEKL in the germline V gene. DNA for the CDR3: TGCGCCAGCAGCCAGACGGACAGGGCAACCTATGGCTACACCTTC. This sequence encodes CASSQTDRATYGYTF.